Following are 25 T cell receptor beta chains from one sample sequenced in a study of T cell changes during pregnancy in multiple sclerosis. Some clones are missing from TCRdb's copy, which holds only in-frame ones; the method was immunoSEQ multiplex PCR. This table has about 36,000 clones, 88% appearing once. The sequencing here drew on CD4+ T cells from peripheral blood mononuclear cells, taken in the first trimester of pregnancy. These receptors were obtained from a female donor with multiple sclerosis, enrolled in a pregnancy study.

The J gene is TRBJ2-7, the V gene TRBV14; D perhaps matches TRBD2 (5 bases). V was cut by 5 bases and J by 4 bases, with 12 bases left in between. The CDR3 runs to 13 residues. The germline V gene has CDR1 SGHDN and CDR2 FVKESK. CDR3 sequence: CASSFGGSYEQYF. CDR3 DNA sequence: TGTGCCAGCAGCTTCGGAGGCAGTTACGAGCAGTACTTC. Together with reference TRBV14 and TRBJ2-7, the CDR3 gives the full variable domain: EAGVTQFPSHSVIEKGQTVTLRCDPISGHDNLYWYRRVMGKEIKFLLHFVKESKQDESGMPNNRFLAERTGGTYSTLKVQPAELEDSGVYFCASSFGGSYEQYFGPGTRLTVT.

The chain combines TRBV5-1 with TRBJ2-3; D unresolved. The germline V gene encodes CDR1 SGHRS and CDR2 YFSETQ. There are 15 residues in the CDR3. The ends were cut back, 0 bases at V and 0 bases at J, with 8 bases in the middle. For the CDR3, the DNA is TGCGCCAGCAGCTTGGTCGGGTTCAGCACAGATACGCAGTATTTT. Translating gives CASSLVGFSTDTQYF.

CDR3 DNA: TGTGCCAGCAGTCGACTAGCGGGGGGCACAGATACGCAGTATTTT. This gives the protein CASSRLAGGTDTQYF. The genes are TRBV2 and TRBJ2-3; 12 bases map to TRBD2. Trimming took 5 bases from V and 1 from J; bases not matched to a gene: 1. This CDR3 is built from 15 residues. Germline V CDR1 and CDR2: SNHLY, FYNNEI.

This clone has a single count. The chain recombines TRBV5-1 with TRBJ2-1, with 8 bases fitting TRBD2. The CDR3 contains 15 residues. Trimming removed 3 bases from V and 7 bases from J; junction bases left unmatched: 9. Germline-derived CDR1 and CDR2 are SGHRS and YFSETQ. Written as DNA, the CDR3 is TGCGCCAGCAGCTGGATGGTTAGCGGGGCTAATGAGCAGTTCTTC. Its protein is CASSWMVSGANEQFF.

Worth noting for this clone: Within the sample, other DNA sequences also encode this same CDR3. The genes are TRBV5-1 and TRBJ2-2; D remains unclear. CDR3 length equals 14 residues. V lost 0 bases, J lost 0 bases, and 3 bases lay in between. CDR1 and CDR2 from the germline V gene are SGHRS and YFSETQ. In nucleotides, the CDR3 is TGCGCCAGCAGCTTGGGAGCGAACACCGGGGAGCTGTTTTTT. Translating gives CASSLGANTGELFF.

The rearrangement joins TRBV7-9 to TRBJ1-1; 8 nucleotides line up with TRBD1. In germline, CDR1 is SEHNR, CDR2 FQNEAQ (reference sequence). This CDR3 contains 15 residues. The junction had 5 bases not matched to a gene; V was cut back by 1 base and J by 4 bases. The CDR3 DNA reads TGTGCCAGCAGCTTAGGGGGCAGGGGGCTCACTGAAGCTTTCTTT. It yields the protein CASSLGGRGLTEAFF.

The chain carries TRBV9 and TRBJ1-6, with a tentative D call TRBD1 (6 bases). Germline assignment: CDR1 SGDLS and CDR2 YYNGEE. The CDR3 is 14 amino acids. V shed 4 bases and J shed 7 bases, with 12 bases lying between them. CDR3: CASSPDTGNSPLHF. The CDR3 nucleotides are TGTGCCAGCAGCCCCGACACAGGGAATTCACCCCTCCACTTT.

The chain employs TRBV5-1 and TRBJ1-5, with 8 positions matching TRBD1. The CDR3 consists of 13 residues. After removal of 1 base from V and 7 bases from J, the junction contained 1 base not matched to a gene. Germline V gene sequence: CDR1 SGHRS, CDR2 YFSETQ. CDR3 nucleotides: TGCGCCAGCAGCTTGACAGGGGGGCAGCCCCAGCATTTT. Its translation: CASSLTGGQPQHF. The full variable domain, completed using reference TRBV5-1 and TRBJ1-5, is KAGVTQTPRYLIKTRGQQVTLSCSPISGHRSVSWYQQTPGQGLQFLFEYFSETQRNKGNFPGRFSGRQFSNSRSEMNVSTLELGDSALYLCASSLTGGQPQHFGDGTRLSIL.

The chain combines TRBV9 with TRBJ2-1; D gene uncertain. Trimming cost V 3 bases and J 5 bases, with 6 bases left between them. The CDR3 length is 12 residues. Germline CDR1 and CDR2: SGDLS and YYNGEE. The CDR3 bases are TGTGCCAGCAGCGGACTCCACAATGAGCAGTTCTTC. It is translated as CASSGLHNEQFF.

The chain has TRBV5-1 and TRBJ2-3; possibly TRBD2 for D (7 bases). Trimming took 4 bases from V and 1 from J, leaving 16 bases between them. This CDR3 region has 16 residues. The germline gives CDR1 SGHRS, CDR2 YFSETQ. CDR3 protein: CASSPFEGGGTDTQYF. The DNA for the CDR3 is TGCGCCAGCAGCCCCTTCGAGGGGGGGGGCACAGATACGCAGTATTTT.

The genes are TRBV5-1 and TRBJ1-3; D possibly corresponds to TRBD1 (6 bases). V shed 4 bases and J shed 0 bases, with 14 bases lying between them. The CDR3 totals 16 residues. Germline CDR1 is SGHRS and CDR2 is YFSETQ. The CDR3 protein is CASSEAGQSSGNTIYF. The DNA for the CDR3 is TGCGCCAGCAGCGAAGCCGGACAGAGCTCTGGAAACACCATATATTTT. The variable domain in full, with the rest retrieved from reference TRBV5-1 and TRBJ1-3, is KAGVTQTPRYLIKTRGQQVTLSCSPISGHRSVSWYQQTPGQGLQFLFEYFSETQRNKGNFPGRFSGRQFSNSRSEMNVSTLELGDSALYLCASSEAGQSSGNTIYFGEGSWLTVV.

The gene calls are TRBV7-8 and TRBJ2-7, with a weak D call TRBD2 (6 bases). Germline-derived CDR1 and CDR2 are SGHVS and FQNEAQ. The CDR3 has 15 residues. Trimming took 5 bases from V and 12 from J, leaving 26 bases between them. The CDR3 DNA reads as TGTGCCAGCAGCAAGGAGGGGCCCAATCGTCGGGTTTTGTACTTC. Amino acid sequence: CASSKEGPNRRVLYF.

This clone showed up just once. The gene calls are TRBV28 and TRBJ2-7; 7 positions agree with TRBD1. Germline V lookup: CDR1 MDHEN, CDR2 SYDVKM. V shed 8 bases, J shed 3 bases, and the junction held 10 bases outside the gene matches. CDR3 size: 14 residues. The CDR3 region is CASSTGVGLYEQYF. The CDR3 DNA sequence: TGTGCCAGCTCTACAGGGGTGGGCCTCTACGAGCAGTACTTC. Combining the CDR3 with reference TRBV28 and TRBJ2-7 gives the whole variable domain DVKVTQSSRYLVKRTGEKVFLECVQDMDHENMFWYRQDPGLGLRLIYFSYDVKMKEKGDIPEGYSVSREKKERFSLILESASTNQTSMYLCASSTGVGLYEQYFGPGTRLTVT.

The CDR3: CASSGQLDQPQHF. The CDR3 coding sequence is TGTGCCAGCAGTGGACAGTTAGATCAGCCCCAGCATTTT. This rearrangement joins TRBV6-1 to TRBJ1-5; weak D call: TRBD1 (5 bases). The CDR3 extends over 13 amino acids. V was pared by 4 bases and J by 5 bases, with 9 bases between. Germline V gene data show CDR1 as MNHNS and CDR2 as SASEGT.

The rearrangement links TRBV4-2 to TRBJ2-3; 13 bases are a match to TRBD2. Losses at the gene ends were 4 bases for V and 0 bases for J; bases not matched to a gene: 7. The CDR3 covers 18 residues. Germline CDR1 reads LGHNA; CDR2 reads YNFKEQ. CDR3 residues: CASSLTSGGITSTDTQYF. As DNA, the CDR3 is TGTGCCAGCAGCCTGACTAGCGGGGGGATTACTAGCACAGATACGCAGTATTTT.

The chain joins TRBV5-1 to TRBJ2-1, with no clear D. Germline assignment: CDR1 SGHRS and CDR2 YFSETQ. Trimming removed 0 bases from V and 0 bases from J, with 10 bases in between. This CDR3 contains 16 residues. The CDR3 loop reads CASSLDGPSSYNEQFF. CDR3 DNA sequence: TGCGCCAGCAGCTTGGACGGTCCGAGCTCCTACAATGAGCAGTTCTTC.

V and J are TRBV6-4 and TRBJ2-1, with a weak D call TRBD1 (5 bases). The germline gives CDR1 MRHNA, CDR2 SNTAGT. V gave up 6 bases and J gave up 2 bases, with 8 bases separating them. The CDR3 length is 13 residues. CDR3 nucleotides: TGTGCCAGCAGCCTGACAGCCTACAATGAGCAGTTCTTC. Translation: CASSLTAYNEQFF.

A few counts support this clone. The chain joins TRBV14 to TRBJ2-1, with D perhaps TRBD2 (6 bases). Trimming took off 1 base at V and 10 bases at J, with 14 bases between the two ends. The germline V gene has CDR1 SGHDN and CDR2 FVKESK. The CDR3 contains 14 residues. The CDR3 coding sequence is TGTGCCAGCAGCCAAGTATATGGGGCGGGGGAGCAGTTCTTC. Translated, it gives CASSQVYGAGEQFF. Variable domain in full (rest from reference TRBV14 and TRBJ2-1): EAGVTQFPSHSVIEKGQTVTLRCDPISGHDNLYWYRRVMGKEIKFLLHFVKESKQDESGMPNNRFLAERTGGTYSTLKVQPAELEDSGVYFCASSQVYGAGEQFFGPGTRLTVL.

The V and J genes are TRBV5-1 and TRBJ2-5, with 11 nucleotides matching TRBD1. Germline V gene sequence: CDR1 SGHRS, CDR2 YFSETQ. The CDR3 sequence is 15 residues long. J gave up 4 bases and V 3 bases, and 5 bases lay outside the gene matches. CDR3 loop: CASSSSGTGGETQYF. The CDR3 DNA is TGCGCCAGCAGCTCGTCCGGGACAGGGGGAGAGACCCAGTACTTC.

This clone was picked up one time. The chain combines TRBV6-1 with TRBJ2-1; possibly TRBD2 for D (6 bases). Trimming left V 5 bases short and J 2 bases short, with 13 bases between. Germline V CDR1 and CDR2: MNHNS, SASEGT. The CDR3 sequence is 15 residues long. CDR3 in DNA: TGTGCCAGCAGTAACCTAGCGCAGCCCTACAATGAGCAGTTCTTC. Its protein product is CASSNLAQPYNEQFF.

The V call is TRBV7-8, the J call TRBJ2-7; maybe TRBD1 (6 bases). The CDR3 contains 13 residues. V lost 7 bases, J lost 2 bases, and 12 bases lay in between. CDR1 SGHVS and CDR2 FQNEAQ come from the germline V gene. The CDR3 nucleotides are TGTGCCAGCATCCGGGACAAGACCTACGAGCAGTACTTC. It codes for CASIRDKTYEQYF.

The rearrangement joins TRBV28 to TRBJ2-3; 16 nucleotides line up with TRBD2. The CDR3 loop spans 18 amino acids. Germline loops: CDR1 MDHEN, CDR2 SYDVKM. With 6 bases clipped from V and 8 bases from J, the junction kept 14 bases outside the gene matches. The CDR3 DNA follows: TGTGCCAGCAGGGAGACTCCGGGACTAGCGGGAGGGACGGGTACGCAGTATTTT. Protein: CASRETPGLAGGTGTQYF.

The CDR3 nucleotides read TGTGCCAGCAGCCCTGGGCGTGGAGATACGCAGTATTTT. Amino acids: CASSPGRGDTQYF. The chain employs TRBV7-3 and TRBJ2-3; D is unresolved. Trimming pared 5 bases from V and 5 bases from J, leaving 11 bases between. The CDR3 is made up of 13 amino acids. Germline V gene lookup returns CDR1 SGHTA and CDR2 FQGTGA.

V usage is TRBV6-4 and J usage is TRBJ2-2; 9 bases are a match to TRBD2. The germline V gene encodes CDR1 MRHNA and CDR2 SNTAGT. The CDR3 consists of 18 residues. Trimming at V came to 3 bases and at J to 0 bases, leaving 8 bases not matched to a gene. CDR3 sequence: CASSEEPGLAANTGELFF. CDR3 bases: TGTGCCAGCAGTGAAGAGCCGGGACTAGCAGCGAACACCGGGGAGCTGTTTTTT.

The gene calls are TRBV7-9 and TRBJ1-4, with 7 bases that match TRBD1. The CDR3 loop spans 14 amino acids. Germline V gives CDR1 SEHNR, CDR2 FQNEAQ (reference sequence). V trimming: 1 base; J trimming: 6 bases; junction bases outside the gene matches: 2. CDR3 sequence reads: CASSLGGGDEKLFF. The DNA of the CDR3 is TGTGCCAGCAGCTTAGGAGGGGGCGATGAAAAACTGTTTTTT.